A selection of T cell receptor beta chains follows, all from one sample in a study of regulatory T cells in long-lasting Graves disease. TCRdb called the multiplex PCR reads again in MiXCR, with one record for every CDR3 protein. Among around 450,000 distinct CDR3 sequences, under 20% were seen once, and the ten largest hold 10% to 15%. The same data also contributed to another study, on T cells in Graves' hyperthyroidism and ophthalmopathy.

The sample here was peripheral blood mononuclear cells (PBMCs), taken at new diagnosis, from a patient treated with antithyroid drugs. The receptor source for this set is a man aged 40-49 years with Graves disease. CDR3s include the opening cysteine and the closing phenylalanine or tryptophan. Each record gives: CDR3 length, V gene, CDR3 protein.

14,TRBV20-1,CSAADGTATDTQYF
16,TRBV5-1,CASSFGRDSYQETQYF
12,TRBV10-3,CAITLGGGGYTF
16,TRBV5-1,CASSLATSGRGNEQFF
16,TRBV12-3/TRBV12-4,CASSFSLTGGDQPQHF
14,TRBV12-3/TRBV12-4,CASRLDAGNQPQHF
14,TRBV6-9,CASSEKREINEQLF
14,TRBV28,CASSPGQVGNIQYF
13,TRBV19,CASSRAPQETQYF
18,TRBV6-2/TRBV6-3,CASSPVRQGRTSTDTQYF
10,TRBV7-3,CARRANEQYF
18,TRBV14,CASSQDTLLAGYTGELFF
13,TRBV2,CASMEGAGETQYF
12,TRBV12-3/TRBV12-4,CASSGGYSEQFF
16,TRBV3-1,CASSQGGWREAYEQYF
15,TRBV3-1,CASSRGQGEGYGYTF
14,TRBV20-1,CSASGRRMNTEAFF
15,TRBV19,CASSLGGIGANVLTF
15,TRBV28,CASSRTGRSYNEQFF
14,TRBV27,CASKGQGNLYEQYF
21,TRBV7-9,CASSFYICSAPISGGTDTQYF
14,TRBV5-1,CASSLIAGAGEQYF
12,TRBV12-3/TRBV12-4,CASSYPGDTQYF
14,TRBV5-1,CASRGTGGTGELFF
14,TRBV6-1,CASTLSGRAYEQYF
12,TRBV12-3/TRBV12-4,CASGGYTYEQYF
16,TRBV5-1,CASSVDRTGGTDTQYF
14,TRBV2,CARGGLAGGHEQFF
16,TRBV9,CASSVGVTYLTDTQYF
14,TRBV5-1,CASSYFDREETQYF
15,TRBV6-2/TRBV6-3,CASSAGLAGADTQYF
12,TRBV11-2,CASSSQIYGYTF
14,TRBV20-1,CSARLSGRRNEQFF
13,TRBV20-1,CSARAGTRETQYF
13,TRBV12-3/TRBV12-4,CASKNRGNYGYTF
16,TRBV4-1,CASSQDTGTANQPQHF
15,TRBV9,CASSVETGVRNEQFF
17,TRBV11-2,CASSLWASGSHTDTQYF
16,TRBV3-1,CASSQGRRDSYNEQFF
14,TRBV6-2/TRBV6-3,CATPSGDRHYGYTF
13,TRBV2,CASSEGKTYGYTF
14,TRBV29-1,CSVERPGGGNTIYF
16,TRBV24-1,CATSVPTSGSRDTQYF
13,TRBV19,CASSIGVGATQYF
15,TRBV15,CATSRVPPSVASWFF
14,TRBV6-1,CASTLYFPGHEQYF
12,TRBV9,CASSVQDRGVTF
15,TRBV7-2,CASSFSAGGGNIQYF
15,TRBV28,CASSLQASFNQPQHF
17,TRBV24-1,CATSDTGAARSYNEQFF
15,TRBV20-1,CSALSGTSVYNEQFF
13,TRBV12-3/TRBV12-4,CASSSRGSSRAFF
14,TRBV11-2,CASSPEYRGETQYF
13,TRBV12-3/TRBV12-4,CASSPEFTDTRYF